This T cell receptor beta chain appears in the sequencing data of a study of cytomegalovirus exposure and HLA in healthy donors. Study conclusions and caveats: The listing of 150 or so TCR beta chains classed them as cytomegalovirus-associated.

This clone was counted between two and nine times. Its specificity is unknown. In germline, CDR1 is SGHTA, CDR2 FQGNSA. The J segment lost 6 bases and the V segment lost 1 base, leaving 10 bases of the junction unmatched. This CDR3 comprises 16 residues. With 60 Vbeta and 13 Jbeta primers, the PCR was carried out. Clones were sequenced by immunoSEQ multiplex PCR, and TCRdb holds only the in-frame ones, with some missing. Of about 78,000 clones in the sample, around 70% are singletons; the top ten hold approximately 10%. The chain links TRBV7-2 to TRBJ2-7, with 9 bases matching TRBD2. The sequenced sample consisted of PBMCs. The sequence was collected from a woman between 35 and 50 years old in good health and CMV-seropositive. The CDR3, as DNA: TGTGCCAGCAGCTTAGAGTTTGGGACTAGCCAGGGCGAGCAGTACTTC. This encodes CASSLEFGTSQGEQYF.